This T cell receptor (beta chain) was retrieved from a study of T cells in Graves' hyperthyroidism and ophthalmopathy. Trimming left V 5 bases short and J 3 bases short, with 7 bases between. This CDR3 comprises 12 residues. Germline V lookup: CDR1 SGHAT, CDR2 FQNNGV. Amplification yielded TCR beta CDR3 regions, with RNA transcripts as the source. When the TCR CDR3 underwent first-round RT-PCR, the HTBI primer set was used. TCRdb independently ran MiXCR on the multiplex PCR reads; one entry per CDR3 protein. The table has 600,000 to 650,000 distinct CDR3 sequences, more than 20% seen once; the top ten hold approximately 30%. This clonotype was recorded many times.

J is TRBJ2-5 and V is TRBV11-2; a possible D gene is TRBD2 (5 bases). The receptor was derived from a man aged 30 to 39 with Graves' ophthalmopathy. Sequenced: blood. The CDR3 nucleotides are TGTGCCAGCAGCCAAGCGGAAGAGACCCAGTACTTC. Translation gives CASSQAEETQYF.